This TCR beta chain was documented in a study of OX40 agonist ivuxolimab in advanced cancers. Study-level background: Across the patients, intravenous ivuxolimab was delivered every 2 weeks at 0.01 to 10 mg/kg. Patients with prior anti-PD-1, anti-PD-L1 or anti-CTLA-4 therapy were eligible; about 40% had some.

This clone showed up just once. V gave up 2 bases and J gave up 4 bases, with 13 bases separating them. Per the germline V gene, CDR1 is MNHNS and CDR2 is SASEGT. CDR3 length: 15 amino acids. Clones were sequenced by immunoSEQ multiplex PCR, and TCRdb holds only the in-frame ones, with some missing. The repertoire has under 85,000 clones, approximately 90% of them found once; the top ten carry approximately 0.43%. This sequence originates from an adult with an advanced solid tumor such as melanoma, head and neck, liver or kidney cancer. The sample consisted of CD4+ or CD8+ T cells sorted from blood, taken in a trial of the OX40 agonist ivuxolimab. This chain joins TRBV6-1 and TRBJ2-3; the D call may be TRBD1 or TRBD2 (6 bases each). The CDR3 loop reads CASSEFGGGADTQYF. The CDR3 bases are TGTGCCAGCAGTGAATTTGGGGGCGGGGCAGATACGCAGTATTTT.